The 11 T cell receptor beta chains in this list originate from one sample, sequenced in a study of T cell repertoires in cytomegalovirus infection. No antigen has been assigned to these receptors. TCRdb re-derived calls from the reads in MiXCR, one entry per CDR3 protein. This table has around 340,000 distinct CDR3 sequences, 25% to 30% appearing once. The source was cultured PBMCs, collected from culture after CMV antigen stimulation. The receptors stem from a human donor in good health (CMV status not recorded). Some clones in this sample may be carry-over from other donors' samples.

This sequence joins TRBV5-5 and TRBJ1-2; weak D call: TRBD1 (5 bases). Trimming removed 6 bases at V and 7 bases at J, with 13 bases between. Germline V gene sequence: CDR1 SGHKS, CDR2 YYEKEE (reference sequence). There are 12 residues in the CDR3. As DNA, the CDR3 is TGTGCCAGCAACGGGGACGTGGGTGGCTACACCTTC. Translation: CASNGDVGGYTF.

This clonotype appeared a few times. J is TRBJ1-5 and V is TRBV4-1; D remains unclear. Trimming removed 3 bases at V and 3 bases at J, with 15 bases between. In germline, CDR1 is MGHRA, CDR2 YSYEKL. This CDR3 has 16 amino acids. The CDR3: CASSQRLWRDNQPQHF. In DNA, the CDR3 is TGCGCCAGCAGCCAGAGGCTTTGGAGGGACAATCAGCCCCAGCATTTT.

This clonotype showed up just a few times. V and J are TRBV9 and TRBJ1-6; 10 bases match TRBD1. The CDR3 runs 15 residues. J gave up 7 bases and V 2 bases, and 3 bases lay outside the gene matches. The germline V gene encodes CDR1 SGDLS and CDR2 YYNGEE. CDR3 sequence reads: CASSVGTGDNSPLHF. CDR3 DNA: TGTGCCAGCAGCGTCGGGACAGGGGACAATTCACCCCTCCACTTT.

This CDR3 is CASSLGLAGGITDTQYF. In DNA, the CDR3 is TGTGCCAGCAGTCTCGGACTAGCGGGAGGGATTACAGATACGCAGTATTTT. The V call is TRBV12-3 or TRBV12-4, the J call TRBJ2-3, with 15 bases identical to TRBD2. V lost 5 bases, J lost 3 bases, and 6 bases stayed unmatched. The CDR3 contains 17 residues.

The gene calls are TRBV28 and TRBJ1-5, with D uncertain. This CDR3 contains 11 residues. V lost 5 bases and J 6 bases, leaving 5 bases between the germline ends. From germline, CDR1 is MDHEN and CDR2 SYDVKM. For the CDR3, the DNA is TGTGCCAGCAGTAAAACTCAGCCCCAGCATTTT. This encodes CASSKTQPQHF. Supplemented by reference TRBV28 and TRBJ1-5, the full variable domain reads DVKVTQSSRYLVKRTGEKVFLECVQDMDHENMFWYRQDPGLGLRLIYFSYDVKMKEKGDIPEGYSVSREKKERFSLILESASTNQTSMYLCASSKTQPQHFGDGTRLSIL.

This clonotype was seen a handful of times. This sequence joins TRBV5-6 and TRBJ2-3; 7 bases agree with TRBD2. Trimming removed 7 bases from V and 0 bases from J; junction bases left unmatched: 14. The CDR3 spans 17 residues. CDR1 and CDR2 from the germline V gene are SGHDT and YYEEEE. In nucleotides, the CDR3 is TGTGCCAGCCTTCCCCCCGGGACTACAACTAGCACAGATACGCAGTATTTT. Translated, it gives CASLPPGTTTSTDTQYF.

The rearrangement joins TRBV3-1 to TRBJ1-1, with a tentative D call TRBD1 (5 bases). Germline CDR1 LGHDT, CDR2 YNNKEL (reference sequence). The CDR3 runs to 16 residues. The ends were cut back, 4 bases at V and 2 bases at J, with 17 bases in the middle. The CDR3 is CASSPTWGEGNTEAFF. The CDR3 DNA follows: TGTGCCAGCAGCCCTACTTGGGGGGAAGGCAACACTGAAGCTTTCTTT.

This chain joins TRBV15 and TRBJ2-1; either TRBD1 or TRBD2 may fit D (5 bases each). The CDR3 consists of 14 residues. Germline CDR1 reads LNHNV; CDR2 reads YYDKDF (reference sequence). Trimming shortened V by 1 base and J by 12 bases, and 16 bases separated the two germline ends. CDR3 nucleotide sequence: TGTGCCACCAGCAGAGTCGGGACGGCCACGGGGCAGTTCTTC. This codes for CATSRVGTATGQFF.

The V gene is TRBV19, the J gene TRBJ1-5, with 8 bases matching TRBD1. The CDR3 runs 14 residues. In germline, CDR1 is LNHDA, CDR2 SQIVND (reference sequence). Trimming took 6 bases from V and 3 from J; bases not matched to a gene: 4. In DNA, the CDR3 is TGTGCCAGTAGACGGGACAGGCTCAATCAGCCCCAGCATTTT. Translating gives CASRRDRLNQPQHF. Based on the CDR3 plus reference TRBV19 and TRBJ1-5, the full variable domain is DGGITQSPKYLFRKEGQNVTLSCEQNLNHDAMYWYRQDPGQGLRLIYYSQIVNDFQKGDIAEGYSVSREKKESFPLTVTSAQKNPTAFYLCASRRDRLNQPQHFGDGTRLSIL.

This clonotype showed up just a few times. The chain carries TRBV6-1 and TRBJ1-5, with a possible D match to TRBD1 (5 bases). From germline, CDR1 is MNHNS and CDR2 SASEGT. The CDR3 sequence is 14 residues long. Trimming removed 6 bases at V and 4 bases at J, with 13 bases between. CDR3 in DNA: TGTGCCAGCAGCACGGGACTGAGGAATCAGCCCCAGCATTTT. Its protein product is CASSTGLRNQPQHF.

Written as DNA, the CDR3 is TGTGCCATCAGTGGGGGAGTCTCCTATAATTCACCCCTCCACTTT. Translated: CAISGGVSYNSPLHF. This chain connects TRBV10-3 to TRBJ1-6; D ambiguous. Deletions cut 4 bases from V and 0 bases from J, with 7 bases between. The CDR3 extends over 15 amino acids. Germline V gives CDR1 ENHRY, CDR2 SYGVKD.